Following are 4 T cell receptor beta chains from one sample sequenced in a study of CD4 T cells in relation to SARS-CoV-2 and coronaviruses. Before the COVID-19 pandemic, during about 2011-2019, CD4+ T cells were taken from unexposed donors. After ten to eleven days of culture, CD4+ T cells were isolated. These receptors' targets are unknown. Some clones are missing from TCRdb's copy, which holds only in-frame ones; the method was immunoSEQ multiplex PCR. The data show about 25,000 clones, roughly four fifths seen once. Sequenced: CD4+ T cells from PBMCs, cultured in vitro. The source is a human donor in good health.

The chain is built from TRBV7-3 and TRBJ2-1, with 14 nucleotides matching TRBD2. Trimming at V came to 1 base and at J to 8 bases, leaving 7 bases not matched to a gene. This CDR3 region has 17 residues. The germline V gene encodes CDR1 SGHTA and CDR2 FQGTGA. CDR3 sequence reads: CASSLSGGTSGSYEQFF. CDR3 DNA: TGTGCCAGCAGCTTAAGCGGCGGGACTAGCGGGAGCTATGAGCAGTTCTTC.

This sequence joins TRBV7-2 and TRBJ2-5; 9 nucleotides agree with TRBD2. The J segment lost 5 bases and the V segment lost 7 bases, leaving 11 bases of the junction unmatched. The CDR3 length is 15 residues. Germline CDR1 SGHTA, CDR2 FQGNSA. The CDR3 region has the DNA TGTGCCAGCACCCCGGCGGGAGGGGTGCTGGAGACCCAGTACTTC. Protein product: CASTPAGGVLETQYF.

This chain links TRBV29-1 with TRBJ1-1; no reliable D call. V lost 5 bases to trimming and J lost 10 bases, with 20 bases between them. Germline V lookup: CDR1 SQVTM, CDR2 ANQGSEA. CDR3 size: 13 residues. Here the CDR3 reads CSVTDGPSSGAFF. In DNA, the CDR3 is TGCAGCGTTACCGACGGCCCCTCTAGCGGAGCTTTCTTT. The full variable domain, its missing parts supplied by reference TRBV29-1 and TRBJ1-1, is SAVISQKPSRDICQRGTSLTIQCQVDSQVTMMFWYRQQPGQSLTLIATANQGSEATYESGFVIDKFPISRPNLTFSTLTVSNMSPEDSSIYLCSVTDGPSSGAFFGQGTRLTVV.

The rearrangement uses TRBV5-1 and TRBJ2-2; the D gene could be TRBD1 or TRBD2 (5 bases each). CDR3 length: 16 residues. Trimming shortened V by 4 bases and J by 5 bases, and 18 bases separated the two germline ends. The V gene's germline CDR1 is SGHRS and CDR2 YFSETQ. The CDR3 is CASSRDGAPGTGELFF. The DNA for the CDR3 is TGCGCCAGCAGCAGGGACGGGGCCCCGGGAACCGGGGAGCTGTTTTTT.